A single sample is the source of the 6 T cell receptor beta chains below, sequenced in a study of cytomegalovirus exposure and HLA in healthy donors. Assay: immunoSEQ multiplex PCR; the TCRdb copy retains only in-frame clones and omits some. The data show 150,000 to 200,000 clones, more than 75% seen once. The specimen was PBMCs. The receptors here all came from a man younger than 30 in good health and CMV-seropositive.

The J gene is TRBJ2-2, the V gene TRBV6-5; D unresolved. With 6 bases removed from V and 4 bases from J, the gap between germline ends came to 9 bases. Germline V gene data show CDR1 as MNHEY and CDR2 as SVGAGI. CDR3 length: 13 amino acids. CDR3 sequence: CASRIPGTGELFF. In nucleotides, the CDR3 is TGTGCCAGCAGGATCCCGGGCACCGGGGAGCTGTTTTTT.

The J gene is TRBJ2-7, the V gene TRBV27, with 11 positions matching TRBD2. This CDR3 region has 18 residues. Germline V gene data show CDR1 as MNHEY and CDR2 as SMNVEV (reference sequence). V shed 0 bases and J 3 bases; nucleotides not matched to a gene: 10. In DNA form, the CDR3 reads TGTGCCAGCAGTTTATCCCATGAACTAGCGGGGGCCATCTACGAGCAGTACTTC. It yields the protein CASSLSHELAGAIYEQYF.

J is TRBJ1-4 and V is TRBV6-5; D call uncertain. The germline V and J ends were trimmed by 0 bases and 7 bases, with 15 bases remaining between them. The CDR3 has 16 amino acids. Germline CDR1 is MNHEY and CDR2 is SVGAGI. CDR3 nucleotide sequence: TGTGCCAGCAGTTACTCGTTTACCCAGGCTGGTGAAAAACTGTTTTTT. It is translated as CASSYSFTQAGEKLFF.

The chain is built from TRBV5-1 and TRBJ2-1, with 10 bases that match TRBD2. There are 16 residues in the CDR3. CDR1 SGHRS and CDR2 YFSETQ come from the germline V gene. Trimming cost V 1 base and J 2 bases; bases outside gene matches: 3. The CDR3 DNA reads as TGCGCCAGCAGCTTGCCTAGCGGGAGTGCCTACAATGAGCAGTTCTTC. It yields the protein CASSLPSGSAYNEQFF.

The rearrangement links TRBV18 to TRBJ1-1, with D perhaps TRBD1 (5 bases). Germline V gene sequence: CDR1 KGHSH, CDR2 LQKENI. This CDR3 is built from 15 residues. Trimming pared 1 base from V and 1 base from J, leaving 10 bases between. Written as DNA, the CDR3 is TGTGCCAGCTCACCACAAGCAGGACAGAACACTGAAGCTTTCTTT. It translates to CASSPQAGQNTEAFF.

The genes are TRBV4-2 and TRBJ2-3; 8 positions agree with TRBD2. Germline CDR1 reads LGHNA; CDR2 reads YNFKEQ. J was trimmed by 5 bases and V by 0 bases; bases with no gene match: 4. There are 15 residues in the CDR3. The CDR3 loop is CASSQDPSGLDTQYF. For the CDR3, the DNA is TGTGCCAGCAGCCAAGATCCTAGCGGGTTAGATACGCAGTATTTT.